The 5 T cell receptor beta chains in this list originate from one sample, sequenced in a study of cytomegalovirus exposure and HLA in healthy donors. Primers included in the PCR were 60 Vbeta and 13 Jbeta primers. Sequenced by immunoSEQ multiplex PCR; TCRdb stores in-frame clones only, minus some. The sample has about 110,000 clones, 70% to 85% seen once. Sequenced material: PBMCs. These receptors were obtained from a woman between 40 and 55 years old in good health and CMV-seronegative.

The V and J genes are TRBV28 and TRBJ1-2; D gene unclear. This CDR3 spans 12 amino acids. The germline V gene encodes CDR1 MDHEN and CDR2 SYDVKM. The V gene lost 5 bases and the J gene lost 8 bases, with 12 bases spanning the gap. The chain's CDR3 is CASSLPPSGYTF. The CDR3 coding sequence is TGTGCCAGCAGTCTCCCCCCGTCCGGCTACACCTTC.

V and J are TRBV6-5 and TRBJ1-5, with D hard to call. This CDR3 has 15 residues. Germline V gene sequence: CDR1 MNHEY, CDR2 SVGAGI. V was trimmed by 0 bases and J by 4 bases, leaving 10 bases between them. The CDR3 protein is CASSYSEGPNQPQHF. CDR3 coding DNA: TGTGCCAGCAGTTACTCAGAGGGTCCTAATCAGCCCCAGCATTTT.

The chain recombines TRBV30 with TRBJ1-5, with D maybe TRBD1 (5 bases). V lost 2 bases and J lost 9, with 20 bases in between. The CDR3 length is 15 residues. Germline lookup yields CDR1 GTSNPN and CDR2 SVGIG (reference sequence). In nucleotides, the CDR3 is TGTGCCTGGAGTATCGTTAGGGACGGGGGGGGGCCCCAGCATTTT. This encodes CAWSIVRDGGGPQHF.

This clone was detected a few times. The gene calls are TRBV4-1 and TRBJ1-1; unclear D gene. CDR1 is MGHRA, CDR2 YSYEKL, per germline. V was clipped by 0 bases and J by 7 bases, with 12 bases between them. The length of the CDR3 is 14 residues. The CDR3 nucleotides are TGCGCCAGCAGCCAAGATCAGAAAAGACTTGAAGCTTTCTTT. It encodes CASSQDQKRLEAFF.

V gene TRBV6-1 combines with J gene TRBJ1-1; 8 positions agree with TRBD1. The germline V gene encodes CDR1 MNHNS and CDR2 SASEGT. The CDR3 covers 13 residues. Unmatched junction bases numbered 5, after V lost 7 bases and J lost 4 bases. CDR3 sequence: CASNLDRATEAFF. Here the CDR3 DNA reads TGTGCCAGCAACTTGGACAGGGCCACTGAAGCTTTCTTT.